The 8 T cell receptor beta chains below all came from one sample that was sequenced in a study of shared clonotypes between healthy human individuals. Libraries were prepared by immunoSEQ multiplex PCR; TCRdb keeps only in-frame clonotypes and omits some of them. This table holds 760,000 or so clones, around 96% found once. Terminally differentiated effector memory CD45RA+ cells were excluded by CCR7 positive selection of CD45RO-negative cells. The specimen was naive CD8+ T cells sorted from blood. The receptors come from a man aged 25 to 45 in good health.

The rearrangement links TRBV7-9 to TRBJ2-3; no definite D call. Deletions cut 1 base from V and 7 bases from J, with 18 bases between. CDR3 length: 16 amino acids. The germline gives CDR1 SEHNR, CDR2 FQNEAQ (reference sequence). CDR3 loop: CASSLVPERPVNTQYF. The CDR3 DNA is TGTGCCAGCAGCTTAGTACCAGAGCGCCCAGTAAATACGCAGTATTTT.

Written as DNA, the CDR3 is TGTGCCACCAGCAGAGACTTAGTGATGCTAGATCGGCTCGAGCAGTACTTC. Translation: CATSRDLVMLDRLEQYF. V and J are TRBV15 and TRBJ2-7, with D unresolved. Looked up from germline, CDR1 is LNHNV and CDR2 is YYDKDF (reference sequence). V lost 0 bases, J lost 6 bases, and 21 bases lay in between. The CDR3 spans 17 residues.

The genes are TRBV9 and TRBJ2-2; D is possibly TRBD1 (6 bases). This CDR3 region has 17 residues. V lost 3 bases and J lost 2, with 17 bases in between. Per germline, CDR1 SGDLS and CDR2 YYNGEE. This chain's CDR3 is CASSASEGQINTGELFF. As DNA, the CDR3 is TGTGCCAGCAGCGCGTCTGAGGGACAAATTAACACCGGGGAGCTGTTTTTT.

The chain joins TRBV28 to TRBJ1-4; 7 bases line up with TRBD1. Germline-derived CDR1 and CDR2 are MDHEN and SYDVKM. The CDR3 covers 16 residues. Trimming at V came to 5 bases and at J to 5 bases, leaving 11 bases not matched to a gene. The CDR3, as DNA: TGTGCCAGCAGTCCGACCGACAGGGCAAGGAATGAAAAACTGTTTTTT. This codes for CASSPTDRARNEKLFF.

V gene TRBV15 combines with J gene TRBJ2-5; D assignment may be TRBD1 or TRBD2 (5 bases each). Germline-derived CDR1 and CDR2 are LNHNV and YYDKDF (reference sequence). Trimming took off 5 bases at V and 2 bases at J, with 15 bases between the two ends. The CDR3 totals 15 residues. CDR3 residues: CATSAEGNSQETQYF. As DNA, the CDR3 is TGTGCCACCAGCGCAGAGGGGAACAGTCAAGAGACCCAGTACTTC.

The chain is built from TRBV5-1 and TRBJ1-2, with D perhaps TRBD1 (6 bases). Per the germline V gene, CDR1 is SGHRS and CDR2 is YFSETQ. The V end was cut by 4 bases, the J end by 2 bases, with 12 bases between. The CDR3 runs 14 residues. CDR3 nucleotide sequence: TGCGCCAGCAGCGCGGACAGAAGGAACTATGGCTACACCTTC. This codes for CASSADRRNYGYTF. Using reference TRBV5-1 and TRBJ1-2 for the parts outside the CDR3, the full variable domain is KAGVTQTPRYLIKTRGQQVTLSCSPISGHRSVSWYQQTPGQGLQFLFEYFSETQRNKGNFPGRFSGRQFSNSRSEMNVSTLELGDSALYLCASSADRRNYGYTFGSGTRLTVV.

The chain recombines TRBV7-9 with TRBJ2-1; D is perhaps TRBD1 (6 bases). The CDR3 contains 17 residues. The germline V gene encodes CDR1 SEHNR and CDR2 FQNEAQ (reference sequence). The ends were cut back, 5 bases at V and 4 bases at J, with 21 bases in the middle. The CDR3 DNA sequence: TGTGCCAGCAGCCCGGAAGCAGGGGAGCGGTCTTACAATGAGCAGTTCTTC. Translation: CASSPEAGERSYNEQFF.

The CDR3 sequence is CAISELGSGRAGDEQFF. The CDR3, as DNA: TGTGCCATCAGTGAGTTGGGTAGCGGGAGGGCCGGGGATGAGCAGTTCTTC. The chain links TRBV10-3 to TRBJ2-1; 11 bases are shared with TRBD2. This CDR3 contains 17 residues. Germline-derived CDR1 and CDR2 are ENHRY and SYGVKD. The V gene end was trimmed by 1 base and the J gene end by 8 bases; junction bases not matched to a gene: 10.